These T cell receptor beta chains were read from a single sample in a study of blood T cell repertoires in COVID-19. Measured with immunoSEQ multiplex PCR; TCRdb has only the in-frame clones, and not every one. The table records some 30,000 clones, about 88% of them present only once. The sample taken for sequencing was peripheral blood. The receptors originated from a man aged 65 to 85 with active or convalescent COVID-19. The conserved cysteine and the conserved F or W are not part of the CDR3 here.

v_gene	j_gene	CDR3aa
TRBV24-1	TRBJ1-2	ATSDSYYGYT
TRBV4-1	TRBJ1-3	ASSQVLGTGYFPSGNTIY
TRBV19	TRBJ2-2	ASSFTIVTGELF
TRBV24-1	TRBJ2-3	ATSVSGDSTDTQY
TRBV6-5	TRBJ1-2	ASSYSMSGGYGYT
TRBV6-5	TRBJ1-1	ASSNLGRTEAF
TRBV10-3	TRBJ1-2	AISALEPGYGYT
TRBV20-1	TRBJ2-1	SASNWASGRNEQF
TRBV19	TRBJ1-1	ASLRGGNTEAF
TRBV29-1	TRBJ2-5	SVEGTSPLQETQY
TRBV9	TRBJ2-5	ASSEGQLQETQY
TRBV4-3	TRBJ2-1	ASSQLAGGNNEQF
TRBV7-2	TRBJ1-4	ASSLPPREKLF
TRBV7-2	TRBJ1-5	ASSTHPSNQPQH
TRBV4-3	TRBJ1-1	ASSPPGVNTEAF
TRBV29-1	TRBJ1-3	SVVTPGNTIY
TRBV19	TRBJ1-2	ASSIIPTPQGQGYGYT
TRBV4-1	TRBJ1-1	ASSQDGTGSSVNTEAF
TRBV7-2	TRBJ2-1	ASSVSGGARNEQF
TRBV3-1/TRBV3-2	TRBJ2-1	ASSQGRNSYNEQF
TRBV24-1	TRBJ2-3	ATSDSGRTDTQY
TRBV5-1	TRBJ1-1	ASSIDMNTEAF
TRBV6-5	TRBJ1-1	ASSPRNTEAF
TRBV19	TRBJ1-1	ASSMTLNTEAF
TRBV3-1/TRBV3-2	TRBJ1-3	ASSVAGNTIY
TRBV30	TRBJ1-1	AWTRNAVLGHLNTEAF
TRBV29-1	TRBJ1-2	SVEEWDRAFGYT
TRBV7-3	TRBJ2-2	ASSIGGQITGELF
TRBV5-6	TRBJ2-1	ASSFGDSPYNEQF
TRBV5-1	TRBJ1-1	ASSLERAVGDTEAF
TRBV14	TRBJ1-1	ASSHRTGVGSTEAF
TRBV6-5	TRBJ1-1	ASSYGQVNTEAF
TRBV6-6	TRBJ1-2	ASTWGEGGYGYT
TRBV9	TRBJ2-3	ASTRSGRPVDTQY
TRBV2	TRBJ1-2	ASRETGSYYGYT
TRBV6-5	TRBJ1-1	ATKDRPPLNTEAF
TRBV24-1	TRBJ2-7	ATSDLGGTDYEQY
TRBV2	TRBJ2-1	ASSERGTDLGEQF
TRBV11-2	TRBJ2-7	ASSSVLRTGIIKGQY
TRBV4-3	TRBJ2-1	ASSPQVGGSSYNEQF
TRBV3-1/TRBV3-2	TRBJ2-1	ASSRQGAGLLAIPEQF
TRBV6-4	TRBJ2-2	ASSDGQGNDGELF